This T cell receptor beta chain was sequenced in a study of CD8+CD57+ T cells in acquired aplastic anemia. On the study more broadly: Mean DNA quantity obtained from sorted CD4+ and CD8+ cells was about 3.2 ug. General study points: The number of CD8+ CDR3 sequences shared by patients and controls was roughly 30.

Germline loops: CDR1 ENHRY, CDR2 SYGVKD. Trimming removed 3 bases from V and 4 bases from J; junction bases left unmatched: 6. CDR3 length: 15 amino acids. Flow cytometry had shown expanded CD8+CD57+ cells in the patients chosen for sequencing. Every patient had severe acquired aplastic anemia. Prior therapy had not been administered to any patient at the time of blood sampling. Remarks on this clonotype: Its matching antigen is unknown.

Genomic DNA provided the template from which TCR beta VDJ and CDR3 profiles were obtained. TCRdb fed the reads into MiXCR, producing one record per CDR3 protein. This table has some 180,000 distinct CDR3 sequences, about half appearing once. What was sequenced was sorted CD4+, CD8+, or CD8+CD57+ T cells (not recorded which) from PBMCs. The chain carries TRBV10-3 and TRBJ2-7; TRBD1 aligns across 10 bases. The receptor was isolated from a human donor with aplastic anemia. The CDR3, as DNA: TGTGCCATCAGTGAAGGGGACAGGGGCGGGTACGAGCAGTACTTC. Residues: CAISEGDRGGYEQYF.